These 16 T cell receptor beta chains share one sample of origin, sequenced in a study of regulatory T cells in long-lasting Graves disease. As to time point: newly diagnosed GD, antithyroid drugs for less than 3 months. There was RNA extracted from PBMCs, and the TCR library was made from it. The authors built TCR beta libraries using iRepertoire HTBI primers and Arm-PCR of CDR3 regions. TCRdb re-called the multiplex PCR reads with MiXCR, one entry per CDR3 protein. The sample lists 200,000 to 250,000 distinct CDR3 sequences; about 19% were seen once. These same records also appear under a second study, on T cells in Graves' hyperthyroidism and ophthalmopathy.

The input for sequencing was peripheral blood mononuclear cells (PBMCs), taken at new diagnosis, from a patient treated with antithyroid drugs. These receptors came from a woman under 40 with Graves disease.

There are many counts of this clonotype. The chain links TRBV30 to TRBJ1-6; D ambiguous. V gave up 5 bases and J gave up 4 bases, with 6 bases separating them. The CDR3 runs to 12 residues. The V gene's germline CDR1 is GTSNPN and CDR2 SVGIG (reference sequence). The CDR3 nucleotides read TGTGCCTGGGACCGTTATAATTCACCCCTCCACTTT. It is translated as CAWDRYNSPLHF.

This clonotype was observed many times. The rearrangement links TRBV20-1 to TRBJ1-1; D gene unclear. This CDR3 contains 13 residues. Germline V gives CDR1 DFQATT, CDR2 SNEGSKA (reference sequence). Trimming stripped 6 bases from V and 0 bases from J, with 11 bases between. The CDR3 is CSARARLNTEAFF. The DNA for the CDR3 is TGCAGTGCGCGAGCACGACTGAACACTGAAGCTTTCTTT.

This clonotype was seen ten or more times. V usage is TRBV6-1 and J usage is TRBJ1-4, with 7 bases that match TRBD1. Germline loops: CDR1 MNHNS, CDR2 SASEGT. CDR3 length equals 13 residues. V gave up 6 bases and J gave up 7 bases; unmatched junction bases: 5. The CDR3 loop reads CASRRGQFEKLFF. Written as DNA, the CDR3 is TGTGCCAGCAGACGGGGACAGTTTGAAAAACTGTTTTTT.

The table lists this clonotype with many counts. The chain employs TRBV5-5 and TRBJ2-5; tentative D call: TRBD2 (5 bases). The CDR3 is made up of 16 amino acids. Germline CDR1 is SGHKS and CDR2 is YYEKEE (reference sequence). Trimming cost V 0 bases and J 4 bases, with 16 bases left between them. The CDR3 DNA reads TGTGCCAGCAGCTTGGGTGTATGGGAGCTGGGAGAGACCCAGTACTTC. Residues: CASSLGVWELGETQYF.

This clonotype was seen repeatedly, ten times or more. The chain joins TRBV18 to TRBJ2-7; D might be TRBD2 (5 bases). The CDR3 is 12 residues long. Trimming left V 1 base short and J 6 bases short, with 7 bases between. Looked up from germline, CDR1 is KGHSH and CDR2 is LQKENI. The CDR3 DNA sequence: TGTGCCAGCTCACCACAGAGGGCCGAGCAGTACTTC. Residues: CASSPQRAEQYF.

There are a few counts of this clonotype. This clone may be a read error of a much larger clone one base away. This chain uses TRBV30 with TRBJ2-1, with D unresolved. The CDR3 runs 13 residues. CDR1 GTSNPN and CDR2 SVGIG come from the germline V gene (reference sequence). For the CDR3, the DNA is TGTGCCTGGAGTGTACTCCCTAGTCCTGAGCAGTCCTTC. Its protein is CAWSVLPSPEQSF.

This chain joins TRBV6-1 and TRBJ2-7; TRBD1 matches 10 bases. The CDR3 is 15 amino acids. The V gene's germline CDR1 is MNHNS and CDR2 SASEGT. V lost 9 bases, J lost 5 bases, and 13 bases stayed unmatched. For the CDR3, the DNA is TGTGCCAGACCCTCCGGGACAGGGGAAGGCGACGAGCAGTACTTC. This sequence encodes CARPSGTGEGDEQYF.

This clonotype was detected ten times or more. V is TRBV4-1 and J is TRBJ2-1; D is undetermined. Germline CDR1 reads MGHRA; CDR2 reads YSYEKL. This CDR3 is 14 amino acids long. Trimming took off 1 base at V and 8 bases at J, with 12 bases between the two ends. This CDR3 is CASSQAPGWDEQFF. CDR3 bases: TGCGCCAGCAGCCAAGCCCCCGGTTGGGATGAGCAGTTCTTC.

In this sample, this clonotype turned up many times. The chain joins TRBV11-2 to TRBJ1-6; a possible D gene is TRBD1 (5 bases). CDR1 SGHAT and CDR2 FQNNGV come from the germline V gene. This CDR3 has 17 amino acids. Trimming left V 1 base short and J 10 bases short, with 20 bases between. CDR3 coding DNA: TGTGCCAGCAGCTTAGTGACCGCTGGGGGACCAGGATCACCCCTCCACTTT. Protein: CASSLVTAGGPGSPLHF.

This chain uses TRBV18 with TRBJ2-7; 12 bases agree with TRBD2. The ends lost 0 bases at V and 1 base at J; junction bases unmatched: 4. The CDR3 spans 17 residues. In germline, CDR1 is KGHSH, CDR2 LQKENI. CDR3 region: CASSPPLGLAGSYEQYF. The DNA of the CDR3 is TGTGCCAGCTCACCACCATTAGGACTAGCGGGGTCCTACGAGCAGTACTTC. The complete variable domain, with remaining parts taken from reference TRBV18 and TRBJ2-7, reads NAGVMQNPRHLVRRRGQEARLRCSPMKGHSHVYWYRQLPEEGLKFMVYLQKENIIDESGMPKERFSAEFPKEGPSILRIQQVVRGDSAAYFCASSPPLGLAGSYEQYFGPGTRLTVT.

This clonotype showed up just a few times. V usage is TRBV5-5 and J usage is TRBJ2-5, with 9 bases that match TRBD1. Germline CDR1 reads SGHKS; CDR2 reads YYEKEE (reference sequence). Losses at the gene ends were 0 bases for V and 5 bases for J; bases not matched to a gene: 8. This CDR3 has 16 residues. The CDR3 DNA reads TGTGCCAGCAGCTTGGTTGGGACAGGGCGTGCGGAGACCCAGTACTTC. Translating it yields CASSLVGTGRAETQYF.

This clonotype was observed at least ten times. V is TRBV6-2 or TRBV6-3 and J is TRBJ2-1; no firm D call. The V gene lost 4 bases and the J gene lost 5 bases, with 15 bases spanning the gap. This CDR3 comprises 15 residues. Germline V gene data show CDR1 as MNHEY and CDR2 as SVGEGT. Here the CDR3 reads CASSFLGRRNNEQFF. The CDR3 nucleotides read TGTGCCAGCAGTTTCCTGGGCCGCCGGAACAATGAGCAGTTCTTC.

This clonotype was counted many times. The rearrangement joins TRBV20-1 to TRBJ2-2; 7 positions agree with TRBD1. This CDR3 spans 17 amino acids. Germline CDR1 and CDR2: DFQATT and SNEGSKA (reference sequence). With 0 bases clipped from V and 7 bases from J, the junction kept 14 bases outside the gene matches. The CDR3 reads CSARDTRDSDFDGELFF. CDR3 nucleotides: TGCAGTGCTAGAGATACCCGGGACAGCGATTTCGACGGGGAGCTGTTTTTT.

The chain is built from TRBV29-1 and TRBJ2-7; 13 nucleotides line up with TRBD2. The ends lost 5 bases at V and 5 bases at J; junction bases unmatched: 6. Germline assignment: CDR1 SQVTM and CDR2 ANQGSEA. The CDR3 covers 14 residues. CDR3 bases: TGCAGCGTTTACGGACTAGCGGGAGACAACGAGCAGTACTTC. Its protein is CSVYGLAGDNEQYF.

Of note for this clonotype: A read error is likely here: a far larger clone is one base away. Written as DNA, the CDR3 is TGTGCCAGCAGTTCCCCTTATATGGGGAAGTCGCAGTTCTTC. This translates into CASSSPYMGKSQFF. The gene calls are TRBV28 and TRBJ2-5; D ambiguous. The DNA matches TRBJ2-1 better at its end, which makes the J call doubtful. CDR1 and CDR2 from the germline V gene are MDHEN and SYDVKM. The CDR3 extends over 14 amino acids.

This clonotype was picked up many times. This chain joins TRBV27 and TRBJ1-2; D is uncertain. The germline V and J ends were trimmed by 3 bases and 4 bases, with 12 bases remaining between them. The CDR3 is 14 amino acids. CDR1 is MNHEY, CDR2 SMNVEV, per germline (reference sequence). CDR3 sequence: CASSFSPTGYGYTF. The CDR3 DNA sequence: TGTGCCAGCAGTTTTTCACCTACCGGCTATGGCTACACCTTC.